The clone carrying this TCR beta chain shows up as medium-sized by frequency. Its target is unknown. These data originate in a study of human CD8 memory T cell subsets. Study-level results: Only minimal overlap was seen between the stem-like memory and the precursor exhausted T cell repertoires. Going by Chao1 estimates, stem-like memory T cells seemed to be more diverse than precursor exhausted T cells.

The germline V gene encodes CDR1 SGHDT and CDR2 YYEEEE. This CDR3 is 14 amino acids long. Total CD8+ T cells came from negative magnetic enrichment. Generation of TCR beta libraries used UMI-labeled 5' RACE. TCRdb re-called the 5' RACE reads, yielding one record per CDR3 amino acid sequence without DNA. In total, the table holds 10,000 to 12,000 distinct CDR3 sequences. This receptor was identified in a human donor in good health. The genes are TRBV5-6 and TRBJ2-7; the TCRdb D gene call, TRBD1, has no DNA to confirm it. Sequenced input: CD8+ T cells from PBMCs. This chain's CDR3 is CASSPYAGSYEQYF. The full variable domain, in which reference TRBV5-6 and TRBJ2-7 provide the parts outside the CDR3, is DAGVTQSPTHLIKTRGQQVTLRCSPKSGHDTVSWYQQALGQGPQFIFQYYEEEERQRGNFPDRFSGHQFPNYSSELNVNALLLGDSALYLCASSPYAGSYEQYFGPGTRLTVT.